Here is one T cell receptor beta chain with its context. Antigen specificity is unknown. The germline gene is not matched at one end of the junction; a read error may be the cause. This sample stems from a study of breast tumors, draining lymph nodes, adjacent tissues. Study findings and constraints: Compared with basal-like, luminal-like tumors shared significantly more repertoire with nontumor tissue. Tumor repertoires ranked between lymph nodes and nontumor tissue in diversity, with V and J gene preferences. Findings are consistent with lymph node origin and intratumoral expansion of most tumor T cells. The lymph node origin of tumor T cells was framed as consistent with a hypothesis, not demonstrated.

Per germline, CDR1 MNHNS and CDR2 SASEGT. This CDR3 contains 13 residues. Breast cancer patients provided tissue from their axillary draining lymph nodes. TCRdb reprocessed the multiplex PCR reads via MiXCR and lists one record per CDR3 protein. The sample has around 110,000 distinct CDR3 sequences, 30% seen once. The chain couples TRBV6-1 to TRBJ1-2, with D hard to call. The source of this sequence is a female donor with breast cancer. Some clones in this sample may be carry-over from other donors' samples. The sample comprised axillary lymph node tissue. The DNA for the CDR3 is TGTGCCTGCAGTCAGTCGCTTAACTATGGCTACACCTTC. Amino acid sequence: CACSQSLNYGYTF.